One and the same sample provided the 27 T cell receptor beta chains below, sequenced in a study of identical twins. TCRdb fed the 5' RACE reads into MiXCR, producing one record per CDR3 protein. The sample shows roughly 250,000 distinct CDR3 sequences, around an eighth of them seen only once. Sequencing used memory (CD45RO+) T cells sorted from blood. The receptors shown here come from a woman under 30 in good health.

J is TRBJ2-7 and V is TRBV20-1; TRBD2 matches 11 bases. Germline values: CDR1 DFQATT, CDR2 SNEGSKA (reference sequence). Losses at the gene ends were 7 bases for V and 3 bases for J; bases not matched to a gene: 5. This CDR3 comprises 13 residues. CDR3 residues: CSGTSGSYYEQYF. The CDR3 nucleotides are TGCAGTGGAACTAGCGGGAGCTACTACGAGCAGTACTTC.

A few counts support this clonotype. The V gene is TRBV15, the J gene TRBJ1-1, with D hard to call. Looked up from germline, CDR1 is LNHNV and CDR2 is YYDKDF (reference sequence). V lost 6 bases and J lost 2, with 13 bases in between. CDR3 length equals 14 residues. The CDR3 DNA is TGTGCCACCAGACACCAGACATCTAACACTGAAGCTTTCTTT. Amino acids: CATRHQTSNTEAFF.

This clonotype was seen only a few times. CDR3 DNA: TGTGCCAGCAGCCGAATGCCGAGAGACAATGAGCAGTTCTTC. Its translation is CASSRMPRDNEQFF. This sequence joins TRBV5-6 and TRBJ2-1; D not certain. V was trimmed by 4 bases and J by 5 bases, leaving 13 bases between them. The CDR3 extends over 14 amino acids. Per the germline V gene, CDR1 is SGHDT and CDR2 is YYEEEE.

The table lists this clonotype with many counts. This rearrangement joins TRBV6-5 to TRBJ1-2, with TRBD1 as a possible D gene (5 bases). V lost 0 bases to trimming and J lost 3 bases, with 8 bases between them. The CDR3 covers 14 residues. Germline V gene lookup returns CDR1 MNHEY and CDR2 SVGAGI. CDR3 DNA: TGTGCCAGCAGTTACTCCAGACAGTACTATGGCTACACCTTC. It encodes CASSYSRQYYGYTF.

This clonotype has ten or more counts. The chain combines TRBV12-3 or TRBV12-4 with TRBJ1-2; maybe TRBD1 (5 bases). Trimming shortened V by 3 bases and J by 0 bases, and 20 bases separated the two germline ends. The CDR3 spans 18 residues. Here the CDR3 DNA reads TGTGCCAGCAGTTTTGAGGGGACCTCCCTGGATTCTAACTATGGCTACACCTTC. This sequence encodes CASSFEGTSLDSNYGYTF.

In nucleotides, the CDR3 is TGTGCCAGCAGCCAAGGTACACTAGCGGGAGGGATCGGGGAGCAGTTCTTC. This sequence encodes CASSQGTLAGGIGEQFF. The chain is built from TRBV4-2 and TRBJ2-1; 13 bases are shared with TRBD2. The germline gives CDR1 LGHNA, CDR2 YNFKEQ. V dropped 1 base and J dropped 10; count of bases not matched to a gene: 10. This CDR3 region has 17 residues.

This clonotype was detected a few times. The chain carries TRBV28 and TRBJ1-2; no firm D call. From germline, CDR1 is MDHEN and CDR2 SYDVKM. Trimming left V 4 bases short and J 8 bases short, with 14 bases between. The CDR3 has 13 amino acids. CDR3 in DNA: TGTGCCAGCAGTTCGGGTTCCAATCACGGCTACACCTTC. Translating it yields CASSSGSNHGYTF.

A single count supports this clonotype. The chain links TRBV4-1 to TRBJ1-1; no clear D. Germline CDR1 reads MGHRA; CDR2 reads YSYEKL. Trimming removed 3 bases at V and 2 bases at J, with 13 bases between. This CDR3 has 15 residues. Written as DNA, the CDR3 is TGCGCCAGCAGCCATGGCCGGTTGGGTAACACTGAAGCTTTCTTT. It is translated as CASSHGRLGNTEAFF.

The chain has TRBV9 and TRBJ2-3, with 11 bases identical to TRBD2. The V segment lost 0 bases and the J segment 0 bases; nucleotides outside the gene matches: 0. The CDR3 runs to 16 residues. Per germline, CDR1 SGDLS and CDR2 YYNGEE. The CDR3 spells CASSVGTSGSTDTQYF. The DNA for the CDR3 is TGTGCCAGCAGCGTAGGGACTAGCGGGAGCACAGATACGCAGTATTTT.

The rearrangement joins TRBV2 to TRBJ2-7; no clear D. V was shortened by 2 bases and J by 5 bases, with 4 bases between the two germline ends. The germline CDR1 and CDR2 sequences are SNHLY and FYNNEI. The CDR3 is 11 amino acids. The CDR3 DNA is TGTGCCAGCAGTGAATTTGACGAGCAGTACTTC. It encodes CASSEFDEQYF. The full variable domain, in which reference TRBV2 and TRBJ2-7 provide the parts outside the CDR3, is EPEVTQTPSHQVTQMGQEVILRCVPISNHLYFYWYRQILGQKVEFLVSFYNNEISEKSEIFDDQFSVERPDGSNFTLKIRSTKLEDSAMYFCASSEFDEQYFGPGTRLTVT.

In its sample, this clonotype was seen once. V is TRBV20-1 and J is TRBJ2-1; TRBD2 matches 9 bases. This CDR3 spans 15 amino acids. Germline CDR1 is DFQATT and CDR2 is SNEGSKA (reference sequence). V dropped 0 bases and J dropped 14; count of bases not matched to a gene: 14. The CDR3 bases are TGCAGTGCTAGAGATAGGCGGGAGGGCCTACGTTTGGAGTTCTTC. It yields the protein CSARDRREGLRLEFF.

This clonotype has just a few counts. The V gene is TRBV5-5, the J gene TRBJ2-2; D unclear. Germline V lookup: CDR1 SGHKS, CDR2 YYEKEE (reference sequence). The ends were cut back, 7 bases at V and 3 bases at J, with 10 bases in the middle. This CDR3 is built from 13 residues. The CDR3 region is CASLVPDTGELFF. In nucleotides, the CDR3 is TGTGCCAGCTTGGTCCCGGACACCGGGGAGCTGTTTTTT.

The V gene is TRBV7-3, the J gene TRBJ2-3; D is perhaps TRBD1 or TRBD2 (6 bases each). In germline, CDR1 is SGHTA, CDR2 FQGTGA. V was cut by 5 bases and J by 3 bases, with 9 bases left in between. There are 13 residues in the CDR3. Here the CDR3 reads CASSRGQTDTQYF. CDR3 DNA: TGTGCCAGCAGCCGGGGGCAGACAGATACGCAGTATTTT.

Many counts were recorded for this clonotype. The chain links TRBV3-1 to TRBJ2-2; a possible D gene is TRBD2 (5 bases). CDR1 and CDR2 from the germline V gene are LGHDT and YNNKEL (reference sequence). The CDR3 consists of 15 residues. With 8 bases removed from V and 0 bases from J, the gap between germline ends came to 13 bases. This chain's CDR3 is CASGAGPSNTGELFF. The CDR3 region has the DNA TGTGCCAGCGGTGCGGGCCCGTCGAACACCGGGGAGCTGTTTTTT.

This chain joins TRBV6-1 and TRBJ2-3; 7 bases align to TRBD1. The V segment lost 8 bases and the J segment 12 bases; nucleotides outside the gene matches: 14. The CDR3 has 13 residues. Germline V gene lookup returns CDR1 MNHNS and CDR2 SASEGT. CDR3 DNA: TGTGCCAGCGGGACAGAGATACCCACACCACAGTATTTT. Protein: CASGTEIPTPQYF.

This clonotype was seen many times. The chain employs TRBV5-1 and TRBJ2-7; D not resolved. Between the trimmed V and J ends, which lost 1 base and 0 bases, there was a span of 8 bases. CDR3 length equals 14 residues. The germline V gene has CDR1 SGHRS and CDR2 YFSETQ. The CDR3 spells CASSLRSSSYEQYF. CDR3 DNA sequence: TGCGCCAGCAGCTTGAGATCTAGCTCCTACGAGCAGTACTTC.

This clonotype was seen many times. This chain links TRBV5-1 with TRBJ2-3; D is undetermined. Trimming left V 1 base short and J 0 bases short, with 9 bases between. CDR1 and CDR2 from the germline V gene are SGHRS and YFSETQ. CDR3 size: 15 residues. The CDR3 reads CASSLPRSSTDTQYF. The CDR3 DNA is TGCGCCAGCAGCTTGCCTCGGAGTAGCACAGATACGCAGTATTTT.

The gene calls are TRBV12-3 or TRBV12-4 and TRBJ1-5; D is ambiguous. The CDR3 contains 14 residues. V lost 4 bases and J 4 bases, leaving 11 bases between the germline ends. The CDR3: CASSSPVMNQPQHF. The CDR3 coding sequence is TGTGCCAGCAGTTCCCCAGTGATGAATCAGCCCCAGCATTTT.

This clonotype was seen repeatedly, ten times or more. The chain carries TRBV20-1 and TRBJ2-1; D is possibly TRBD2 (5 bases). CDR1 and CDR2 (germline): DFQATT, SNEGSKA (reference sequence). This CDR3 comprises 14 residues. The V end lost 6 bases, the J end lost 0 bases, and 12 bases lay between the germline ends. This CDR3 reads CSATGSLSYNEQFF. The CDR3 coding sequence is TGCAGTGCGACGGGATCCCTCTCCTACAATGAGCAGTTCTTC.

The rearrangement joins TRBV20-1 to TRBJ2-1, with TRBD2 matching 10 bases. V shed 0 bases and J 11 bases; nucleotides not matched to a gene: 10. CDR3 length: 15 residues. Germline CDR1 reads DFQATT; CDR2 reads SNEGSKA (reference sequence). For the CDR3, the DNA is TGCAGTGCTAGAGATCCTCTAGCGGGGGCCGTTCAGCAGTTCTTC. Encoded protein: CSARDPLAGAVQQFF.

The V and J genes are TRBV6-5 and TRBJ2-1, with 8 bases matching TRBD2. J lost 6 bases, V lost 3 bases, and 7 bases had no gene match. Germline CDR1 MNHEY, CDR2 SVGAGI. CDR3 length: 15 amino acids. CDR3 coding DNA: TGTGCCAGCAGTTATGGGCGCGGGAGGCCCAATGAGCAGTTCTTC. It codes for CASSYGRGRPNEQFF.

This clonotype occurred a few times. V and J are TRBV6-1 and TRBJ1-2, with TRBD1 as a possible D gene (5 bases). The CDR3 spans 13 residues. V was shortened by 4 bases and J by 6 bases, with 12 bases between the two germline ends. Germline-derived CDR1 and CDR2 are MNHNS and SASEGT. Written as DNA, the CDR3 is TGTGCCAGCAGTGCTAGAGGAGGGGATGGCTACACCTTC. The encoded protein is CASSARGGDGYTF.

In its sample, this clonotype was seen a few times. CDR3 DNA sequence: TGTGCCAGCAGGAAACAGGGGTCCTACGAGCAGTACTTC. Protein sequence: CASRKQGSYEQYF. This chain connects TRBV6-6 to TRBJ2-7; 7 positions agree with TRBD1. The CDR3 is 13 residues long. CDR1 is MNHNY and CDR2 is SVGAGI in the germline V gene (reference sequence). Unmatched junction bases numbered 3, after V lost 6 bases and J lost 1 base.

V usage is TRBV20-1 and J usage is TRBJ1-1, with a tentative D call TRBD1 (5 bases). The CDR3 runs 10 residues. Germline V gene data show CDR1 as DFQATT and CDR2 as SNEGSKA (reference sequence). Trimming pared 6 bases from V and 7 bases from J, leaving 9 bases between. The CDR3 spells CSADRIEAFF. The CDR3 DNA is TGCAGTGCAGACAGAATTGAAGCTTTCTTT.

V and J are TRBV4-1 and TRBJ2-3, with 10 bases that match TRBD2. This CDR3 is 16 amino acids long. In germline, CDR1 is MGHRA, CDR2 YSYEKL. J gave up 1 base and V 5 bases, and 6 bases lay outside the gene matches. The CDR3 region is CASSDSGTSGTDTQYF. In DNA, the CDR3 is TGCGCCAGCAGCGACTCCGGGACTAGCGGCACAGATACGCAGTATTTT.

V gene TRBV5-1 combines with J gene TRBJ2-1, with 12 bases that match TRBD2. CDR1 and CDR2 (germline): SGHRS, YFSETQ. The CDR3 is 15 amino acids. The V gene end was trimmed by 4 bases and the J gene end by 9 bases; junction bases not matched to a gene: 8. CDR3: CASSLTSGGFLEQFF. The CDR3 DNA is TGCGCCAGCAGCCTGACTAGCGGGGGCTTCCTTGAGCAGTTCTTC. Supplemented by reference TRBV5-1 and TRBJ2-1, the full variable domain reads KAGVTQTPRYLIKTRGQQVTLSCSPISGHRSVSWYQQTPGQGLQFLFEYFSETQRNKGNFPGRFSGRQFSNSRSEMNVSTLELGDSALYLCASSLTSGGFLEQFFGPGTRLTVL.

This clonotype has more than one count but fewer than ten. The rearrangement uses TRBV30 and TRBJ2-1; 16 bases line up with TRBD2. Germline CDR1 GTSNPN, CDR2 SVGIG (reference sequence). The CDR3 is 15 residues long. Trimming cost V 1 base and J 7 bases; bases outside gene matches: 1. The CDR3 loop is CAWSGGLAGGNEQFF. In DNA, the CDR3 is TGTGCCTGGAGTGGGGGACTAGCGGGAGGGAATGAGCAGTTCTTC.